This entry features one T cell receptor beta chain sequence. Its cognate antigen is unknown. TCR beta cDNA libraries included unique molecular identifiers. TCRdb reprocessed the PCR reads via MiXCR and lists one record per CDR3 protein. The profile shows 500,000 to 600,000 distinct CDR3 sequences, about 40% of them singletons. This entry belongs to a study of post-analysis software for immune sequencing data. At the level of the study: Relapsing-remitting, secondary progressive and progressive-relapsing forms made up the multiple sclerosis disease courses.

Points from the study as a whole: Samples from a shared batch, those prepared together, strongly co-clustered by F measure.

Sequencing was performed on blood. The receptor comes from a girl aged 10 to 17 with multiple sclerosis.

CDR3: CASSVDAIRGETQYF. CDR3 sequence (DNA): TGTGCCAGCAGCGTAGATGCAATTAGGGGAGAGACCCAGTACTTC. The chain uses TRBV9 and TRBJ2-7; TRBD1 is a possible D gene (5 bases). The J call is in doubt because the DNA end fits TRBJ2-5 better. This CDR3 has 15 amino acids. Looked up from germline, CDR1 is SGDLS and CDR2 is YYNGEE.